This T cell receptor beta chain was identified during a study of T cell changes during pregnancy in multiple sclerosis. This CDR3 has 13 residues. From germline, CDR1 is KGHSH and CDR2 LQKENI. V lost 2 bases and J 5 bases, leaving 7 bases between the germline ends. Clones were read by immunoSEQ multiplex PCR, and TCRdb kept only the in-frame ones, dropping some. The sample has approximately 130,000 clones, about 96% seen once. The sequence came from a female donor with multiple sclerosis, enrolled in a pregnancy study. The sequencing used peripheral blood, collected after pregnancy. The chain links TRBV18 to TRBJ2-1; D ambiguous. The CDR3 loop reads CASSPELHNEQFF. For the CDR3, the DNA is TGTGCCAGCTCACCAGAGTTGCACAATGAGCAGTTCTTC.